The subject of this entry is one T cell receptor (beta chain). The data originate from a study of blood T cell repertoires in COVID-19. Across the study: Whether acute or convalescent, the COVID-19 samples came from the United States, Italy and Spain. The analysed material was cDNA or gDNA that came from T cells, B-cell-depleted T cells, or PBMCs.

Clones were sequenced by immunoSEQ multiplex PCR, and TCRdb holds only the in-frame ones, with some missing. The repertoire holds around 200,000 clones, with nearly 90% as singletons. CDR3 length: 16 residues. V was pared by 6 bases and J by 5 bases, with 20 bases between. Germline V gene lookup returns CDR1 MNHEY and CDR2 SMNVEV (reference sequence). V gene TRBV27 combines with J gene TRBJ1-5, with D unresolved. Sequenced input: peripheral blood. This clonotype originated in a woman aged 18-29 years who had recovered from COVID-19. The DNA of the CDR3 is TGTGCCAGCAGCCCTTATGGTGGGCTGCGGGATCAGCCCCAGCATTTT. Translating gives CASSPYGGLRDQPQHF.